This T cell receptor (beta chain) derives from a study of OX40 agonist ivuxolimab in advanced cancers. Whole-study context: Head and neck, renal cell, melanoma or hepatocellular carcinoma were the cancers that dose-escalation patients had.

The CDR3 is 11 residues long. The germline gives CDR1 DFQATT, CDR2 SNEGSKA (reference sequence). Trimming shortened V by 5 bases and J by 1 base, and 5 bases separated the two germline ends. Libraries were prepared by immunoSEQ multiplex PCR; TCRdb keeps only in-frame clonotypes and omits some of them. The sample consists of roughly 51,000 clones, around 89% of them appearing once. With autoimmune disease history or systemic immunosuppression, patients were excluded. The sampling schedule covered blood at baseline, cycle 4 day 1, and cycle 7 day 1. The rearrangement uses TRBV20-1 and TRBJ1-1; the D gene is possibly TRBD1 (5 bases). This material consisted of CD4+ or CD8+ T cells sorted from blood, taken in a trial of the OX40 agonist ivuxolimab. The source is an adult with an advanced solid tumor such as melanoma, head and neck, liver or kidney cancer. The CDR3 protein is CSAGQNTEAFF. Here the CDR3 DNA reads TGCAGTGCTGGACAGAACACTGAAGCTTTCTTT.